A single sample gave rise to the 25 T cell receptor beta chains below, sequenced in a study of PD-L1 blockade in urothelial cancer. The assay was immunoSEQ multiplex PCR, and TCRdb's table has in-frame clones only and misses some. The top ten clones hold about 6.2% of a sample with some 74,000 clones, approximately 80% of them seen once. Stated time point: pretreatment peripheral blood. Specimen: PBMCs, collected around atezolizumab (anti-PD-L1) treatment. These receptors all come from a middle-aged man with urothelial cancer.

The chain couples TRBV7-3 to TRBJ2-1; maybe TRBD2 (7 bases). This CDR3 has 17 residues. With 4 bases removed from V and 4 bases from J, the gap between germline ends came to 20 bases. CDR1 and CDR2 from the germline V gene are SGHTA and FQGTGA. The CDR3 is CASSSTSPGGVYNEQFF. DNA of the CDR3: TGTGCCAGCAGCTCCACCTCCCCGGGGGGCGTTTACAATGAGCAGTTCTTC. The whole variable domain, remainder taken from reference TRBV7-3 and TRBJ2-1, is GAGVSQTPSNKVTEKGKYVELRCDPISGHTALYWYRQSLGQGPEFLIYFQGTGAADDSGLPNDRFFAVRPEGSVSTLKIQRTERGDSAVYLCASSSTSPGGVYNEQFFGPGTRLTVL.

This clone has only one observation. The V call is TRBV10-3, the J call TRBJ1-5; possibly TRBD1 for D (5 bases). V was clipped by 7 bases and J by 4 bases, with 14 bases between them. The CDR3 sequence is 14 residues long. Germline V CDR1 and CDR2: ENHRY, SYGVKD. The CDR3 coding sequence is TGTGCCATCAAAAGGCAGGGCGGTAATCAGCCCCAGCATTTT. Protein sequence: CAIKRQGGNQPQHF.

This clone is a singleton in its sample. J is TRBJ2-3 and V is TRBV11-2, with TRBD2 as a possible D gene (5 bases). V lost 5 bases to trimming and J lost 2 bases, with 11 bases between them. Germline assignment: CDR1 SGHAT and CDR2 FQNNGV. The CDR3 has 14 amino acids. The CDR3, as DNA: TGTGCCAGCAGCCCTGAGGACTCCACAGATACGCAGTATTTT. It is translated as CASSPEDSTDTQYF.

V is TRBV7-9 and J is TRBJ1-4; D may be TRBD1 (5 bases). The CDR3 sequence is 14 residues long. The germline V gene encodes CDR1 SEHNR and CDR2 FQNEAQ (reference sequence). V shed 2 bases and J shed 6 bases, with 10 bases lying between them. The CDR3 nucleotides read TGTGCCAGCAGCTTATCGACAGAGGATGAAAAACTGTTTTTT. Translating it yields CASSLSTEDEKLFF. The full variable domain, rest sourced from reference TRBV7-9 and TRBJ1-4, is DTGVSQNPRHKITKRGQNVTFRCDPISEHNRLYWYRQTLGQGPEFLTYFQNEAQLEKSRLLSDRFSAERPKGSFSTLEIQRTEQGDSAMYLCASSLSTEDEKLFFGSGTQLSVL.

This rearrangement joins TRBV4-1 to TRBJ2-2, with no clear D. The V and J ends lost 1 base and 5 bases respectively, with 8 bases between them. The CDR3 spans 14 residues. Looked up from germline, CDR1 is MGHRA and CDR2 is YSYEKL. CDR3 residues: CASSQGPRTGELFF. As DNA, the CDR3 is TGCGCCAGCAGCCAAGGTCCCAGGACCGGGGAGCTGTTTTTT.

The chain is built from TRBV7-8 and TRBJ2-7; D gene uncertain. Germline V gives CDR1 SGHVS, CDR2 FQNEAQ. V dropped 1 base and J dropped 5 bases, with 6 bases sitting between them. CDR3 length equals 12 residues. The CDR3 is CASSLDLDEQYF. For the CDR3, the DNA is TGTGCCAGCAGCTTAGACCTAGACGAGCAGTACTTC.

The chain links TRBV4-1 to TRBJ1-2, with TRBD1 as a possible D gene (5 bases). CDR3 length: 15 residues. The V gene lost 3 bases and the J gene lost 6 bases, with 17 bases spanning the gap. Germline values: CDR1 MGHRA, CDR2 YSYEKL. DNA of the CDR3: TGCGCCAGCAGCCAGCGGGACCTTGGGGAGGATGGCTACACCTTC. Protein: CASSQRDLGEDGYTF.

In this sample, this clone turned up a few times. The chain employs TRBV19 and TRBJ1-2; TRBD1 matches at 8 bases. V shed 6 bases and J 4 bases; nucleotides not matched to a gene: 7. The germline gives CDR1 LNHDA, CDR2 SQIVND (reference sequence). This CDR3 region has 14 residues. CDR3 region: CASSRDRFVYGYTF. The CDR3 DNA reads as TGTGCCAGTAGCCGGGACAGGTTCGTCTATGGCTACACCTTC.

This chain links TRBV11-2 with TRBJ2-1, with D possibly being TRBD1 (5 bases). This CDR3 has 15 residues. V lost 6 bases and J 3 bases, leaving 15 bases between the germline ends. Per the germline V gene, CDR1 is SGHAT and CDR2 is FQNNGV. The CDR3 bases are TGTGCCAGCAGAACACCCGGACAACACTACAATGAGCAGTTCTTC. It is translated as CASRTPGQHYNEQFF.

In its sample, this clone was seen a few times. The genes are TRBV2 and TRBJ1-2; 8 bases are shared with TRBD1. The ends lost 6 bases at V and 7 bases at J; junction bases unmatched: 10. Germline CDR1 and CDR2: SNHLY and FYNNEI. The length of the CDR3 is 14 residues. The CDR3 reads CASSAMDRVGGYTF. Written as DNA, the CDR3 is TGTGCCAGCAGCGCAATGGACAGGGTGGGTGGCTACACCTTC.

The CDR3 reads CASSHPSGLAGEGYEQYF. In nucleotides, the CDR3 is TGCGCCAGCAGCCACCCTTCAGGACTAGCGGGAGAGGGATACGAGCAGTACTTC. This chain uses TRBV4-1 with TRBJ2-5; TRBD2 agrees at 13 bases. The better agreement between TRBJ2-7 and the DNA end casts doubt on the J call. Germline V CDR1 and CDR2: MGHRA, YSYEKL. This CDR3 has 18 residues.

This clone was found once. CDR3 nucleotide sequence: TGTGCCAGTAGGGAGACAGGGAACTATGGCTACACCTTC. Translated, it gives CASRETGNYGYTF. The rearrangement uses TRBV19 and TRBJ1-2; TRBD1 agrees at 7 bases. Germline V gene lookup returns CDR1 LNHDA and CDR2 SQIVND (reference sequence). The CDR3 runs 13 residues. V lost 6 bases, J lost 2 bases, and 3 bases stayed unmatched.

The rearrangement links TRBV5-8 to TRBJ1-4, with D unclear. The CDR3 length is 14 residues. Trimming cost V 0 bases and J 7 bases, with 10 bases left between them. From germline, CDR1 is SGHTS and CDR2 YDEGEE. The CDR3 nucleotides read TGTGCCAGCAGCTTGGTCGCAGAGGGTGAAAAACTGTTTTTT. Amino acid sequence: CASSLVAEGEKLFF.

The chain recombines TRBV5-4 with TRBJ1-3, with unresolved D. Germline V gene sequence: CDR1 SGHNT, CDR2 YYREEE (reference sequence). V was pared by 6 bases and J by 0 bases, with 16 bases between. CDR3 size: 16 residues. CDR3 amino acids: CASTRGGPSSGNTIYF. CDR3 DNA: TGTGCCAGCACCCGGGGAGGTCCTAGCTCTGGAAACACCATATATTTT.

Here the CDR3 DNA reads TGTGCCAGCAGCGCCGGGACAGGGGCCTCGGGAGAGACCCAGTACTTC. It codes for CASSAGTGASGETQYF. The J gene is TRBJ2-5, the V gene TRBV9; 10 bases are shared with TRBD1. This CDR3 has 16 residues. Germline CDR1 SGDLS, CDR2 YYNGEE. With 3 bases clipped from V and 4 bases from J, the junction kept 9 bases outside the gene matches.

This clone was observed a handful of times. The gene calls are TRBV7-9 and TRBJ1-4; weak D call: TRBD1 (5 bases). This CDR3 has 14 amino acids. CDR1 is SEHNR, CDR2 FQNEAQ, per germline (reference sequence). The V gene lost 3 bases and the J gene lost 5 bases, with 10 bases spanning the gap. The CDR3 coding sequence is TGTGCCAGCAGCTTCTCAGGGCGCAATGAAAAACTGTTTTTT. This sequence encodes CASSFSGRNEKLFF.

This clone was observed once. The J gene is TRBJ2-7, the V gene TRBV7-9, with D hard to call. The germline CDR1 and CDR2 sequences are SEHNR and FQNEAQ (reference sequence). The V and J ends lost 4 bases and 1 base respectively, with 5 bases between them. The CDR3 length is 12 residues. Here the CDR3 reads CASSSNSYEQYF. CDR3 DNA: TGTGCCAGCAGCTCAAATTCCTACGAGCAGTACTTC.

The chain recombines TRBV7-9 with TRBJ1-2, with 8 bases aligning to TRBD1. J was trimmed by 7 bases and V by 5 bases; bases with no gene match: 6. Germline CDR1 SEHNR, CDR2 FQNEAQ (reference sequence). This CDR3 contains 13 residues. The chain's CDR3 is CASSADRAAGYTF. In DNA, the CDR3 is TGTGCCAGCAGCGCGGACAGGGCGGCTGGCTACACCTTC.

This clone was recorded a few times. The rearrangement joins TRBV28 to TRBJ2-1, with 10 nucleotides matching TRBD2. Losses at the gene ends were 3 bases for V and 6 bases for J; bases not matched to a gene: 5. The CDR3 covers 15 residues. CDR1 is MDHEN, CDR2 SYDVKM, per germline. DNA for the CDR3: TGTGCCAGCAGTTTGTGGACTAGCGGCTTCAATGAGCAGTTCTTC. Its translation is CASSLWTSGFNEQFF.

The V and J genes are TRBV2 and TRBJ2-1, with D perhaps matching TRBD2 (5 bases). V lost 7 bases to trimming and J lost 8 bases, with 18 bases between them. CDR1 is SNHLY and CDR2 is FYNNEI in the germline V gene. This CDR3 spans 14 amino acids. CDR3 residues: CASTSPGLGDEQFF. CDR3 sequence (DNA): TGTGCCAGCACTTCGCCCGGCCTCGGGGATGAGCAGTTCTTC.

This clone has only one observation. The chain recombines TRBV5-6 with TRBJ1-3; the match to TRBD1 covers 8 bases. J was trimmed by 4 bases and V by 3 bases; bases with no gene match: 0. CDR3 size: 13 residues. CDR1 and CDR2 (germline): SGHDT, YYEEEE. The CDR3 DNA reads TGTGCCAGCAGCTGGGACAGGGGAAACACCATATATTTT. The encoded protein is CASSWDRGNTIYF.

This clone was counted a few times. The chain links TRBV6-6 to TRBJ2-1; TRBD1 agrees at 9 bases. Germline loops: CDR1 MNHNY, CDR2 SVGAGI (reference sequence). This CDR3 contains 12 residues. V dropped 6 bases and J dropped 6; count of bases not matched to a gene: 0. For the CDR3, the DNA is TGTGCCAGCAGGACAGGGGGCAATGAGCAGTTCTTC. This gives the protein CASRTGGNEQFF.

The chain employs TRBV19 and TRBJ2-5; no reliable D call. V lost 0 bases and J 5 bases, leaving 4 bases between the germline ends. CDR1 LNHDA and CDR2 SQIVND come from the germline V gene (reference sequence). CDR3 length equals 12 residues. For the CDR3, the DNA is TGTGCCAGTAGTATAGATCTGGAGACCCAGTACTTC. Its protein product is CASSIDLETQYF.

The chain carries TRBV7-2 and TRBJ1-1, with D possibly being TRBD1 (5 bases). Germline loops: CDR1 SGHTA, CDR2 FQGNSA. The CDR3 has 13 residues. V was trimmed by 7 bases and J by 3 bases, leaving 12 bases between them. The CDR3 DNA reads TGTGCCAGCAACCGGGGGGGGTACACTGAAGCTTTCTTT. It codes for CASNRGGYTEAFF.

This sequence joins TRBV9 and TRBJ1-4; D is possibly TRBD1 (5 bases). Germline CDR1 reads SGDLS; CDR2 reads YYNGEE. There are 17 residues in the CDR3. Trimming shortened V by 3 bases and J by 4 bases, and 19 bases separated the two germline ends. CDR3 region: CASSDPKNRRHNEKLFF. The DNA for the CDR3 is TGTGCCAGCAGCGACCCCAAAAACAGGCGCCATAATGAAAAACTGTTTTTT.